This paragraph reports one TCR beta chain. These data originate in a study of blood T cell repertoires in COVID-19. The wider study: Italy, Spain and the United States were the sources of the convalescent and acute COVID-19 samples.

Germline trimming cut 4 bases from V and 1 base from J; bases unmatched to any gene: 9. This CDR3 comprises 17 residues. The germline V gene has CDR1 SGHRS and CDR2 YFSETQ. Patients at the Seattle site were enrolled during active infection and followed longitudinally. Authors' processing steps: Counts of nucleated cells, estimated from reference gene primer amplification, were obtained. Profiled with immunoSEQ multiplex PCR; TCRdb holds only in-frame clones, not every one. That table supplies the V and J calls and clone size; D and trimming were determined from the DNA. The top ten hold about a sixth of the sample, which has about 200,000 clones, more than 70% seen once.

This chain links TRBV5-1 with TRBJ2-3; 10 bases match TRBD2. The sequence was obtained from a man aged 50-60 years with COVID-19, enrolled during active disease. The source material was peripheral blood. This CDR3 reads CASSPFSSGSGTDTQYF. Here the CDR3 DNA reads TGCGCCAGCAGCCCCTTTTCTAGCGGGAGTGGCACAGATACGCAGTATTTT. The full variable domain, with the rest looked up from reference TRBV5-1 and TRBJ2-3, is KAGVTQTPRYLIKTRGQQVTLSCSPISGHRSVSWYQQTPGQGLQFLFEYFSETQRNKGNFPGRFSGRQFSNSRSEMNVSTLELGDSALYLCASSPFSSGSGTDTQYFGPGTRLTVL.